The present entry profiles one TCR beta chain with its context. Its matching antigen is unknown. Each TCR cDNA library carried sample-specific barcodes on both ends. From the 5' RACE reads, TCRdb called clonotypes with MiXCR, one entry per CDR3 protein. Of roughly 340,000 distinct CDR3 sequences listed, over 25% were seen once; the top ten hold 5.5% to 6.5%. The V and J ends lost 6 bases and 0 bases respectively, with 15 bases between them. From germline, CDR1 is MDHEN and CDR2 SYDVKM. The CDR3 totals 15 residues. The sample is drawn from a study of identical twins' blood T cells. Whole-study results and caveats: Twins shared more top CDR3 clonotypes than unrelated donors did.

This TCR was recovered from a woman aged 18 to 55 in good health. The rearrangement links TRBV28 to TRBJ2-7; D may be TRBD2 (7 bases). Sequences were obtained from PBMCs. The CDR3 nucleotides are TGTGCCAGCAGCCGGGGGGCGGCTAGCTCCTACGAGCAGTACTTC. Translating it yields CASSRGAASSYEQYF.